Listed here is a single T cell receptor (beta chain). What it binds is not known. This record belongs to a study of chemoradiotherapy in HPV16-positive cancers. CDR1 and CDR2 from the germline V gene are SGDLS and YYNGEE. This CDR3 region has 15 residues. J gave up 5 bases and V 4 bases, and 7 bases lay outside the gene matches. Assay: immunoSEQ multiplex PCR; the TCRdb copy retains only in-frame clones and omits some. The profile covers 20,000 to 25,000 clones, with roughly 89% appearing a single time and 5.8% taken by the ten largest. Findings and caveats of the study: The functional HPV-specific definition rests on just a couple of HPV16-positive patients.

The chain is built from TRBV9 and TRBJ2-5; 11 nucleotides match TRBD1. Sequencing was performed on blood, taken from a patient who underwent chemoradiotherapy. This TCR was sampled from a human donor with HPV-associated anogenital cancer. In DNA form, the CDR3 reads TGTGCCAGCAGCCCTGGACAGGGGGCTCGGGAGACCCAGTACTTC. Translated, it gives CASSPGQGARETQYF.